The 6 T cell receptor beta chains reported below all come from one sample, sequenced in a study of T cells after posttransplantation cyclophosphamide. Here immunoSEQ multiplex PCR was the method, and the copy in TCRdb shows in-frame clones only, minus some. Observed are around 34,000 clones, no singletons, with the top ten taking 2.5%. The sequenced sample consisted of PBMCs. These receptors all stem from a man aged 50-59 years in good health, CMV-negative, and a related stem cell transplant donor.

This clone was picked up many times. The chain links TRBV5-1 to TRBJ2-5; 13 positions agree with TRBD2. V lost 1 base, J lost 3 bases, and 0 bases stayed unmatched. CDR1 is SGHRS, CDR2 YFSETQ, per germline. The CDR3 runs to 15 residues. Written as DNA, the CDR3 is TGCGCCAGCAGCTTGACTAGCGGGGGGGAAGAGACCCAGTACTTC. This codes for CASSLTSGGEETQYF.

At least ten counts were recorded for this clone. The rearrangement joins TRBV9 to TRBJ1-3; TRBD1 matches at 8 bases. Germline CDR1 reads SGDLS; CDR2 reads YYNGEE. With V trimmed by 0 bases and J by 7 bases, 6 bases remained unmatched. The CDR3 is 15 residues long. The DNA for the CDR3 is TGTGCCAGCAGCGTAGGCCCAGGACAGGGCAACACCATATATTTT. Residues: CASSVGPGQGNTIYF.

This clone was found many times. The sample has other DNA sequences that encode this CDR3 too. The rearrangement links TRBV10-2 to TRBJ2-7; no definite D call. The CDR3 is 13 amino acids. V was shortened by 0 bases and J by 7 bases, with 10 bases between the two germline ends. In germline, CDR1 is WSHSY, CDR2 SAAADI. This chain's CDR3 is CASSESVAVEQYF. CDR3 sequence (DNA): TGCGCCAGCAGTGAGTCGGTCGCAGTGGAGCAGTACTTC.

This clone came up many times. V and J are TRBV30 and TRBJ2-3, with D possibly being TRBD1 (5 bases). Trimming took off 8 bases at V and 2 bases at J, with 14 bases between the two ends. Looked up from germline, CDR1 is GTSNPN and CDR2 is SVGIG (reference sequence). This CDR3 has 13 amino acids. The DNA of the CDR3 is TGTGCCCTTTTACCCAGGGCCACAGATACGCAGTATTTT. This encodes CALLPRATDTQYF.

This clone was detected a few times. The chain employs TRBV6-1 and TRBJ2-7, with D unclear. Trimming shortened V by 2 bases and J by 2 bases, and 10 bases separated the two germline ends. The CDR3 spans 14 residues. Germline values: CDR1 MNHNS, CDR2 SASEGT. The CDR3 DNA is TGTGCCAGCAGTGAAACTGGGCGTCCCTACGAGCAGTACTTC. It codes for CASSETGRPYEQYF.

For this clone: Germline and junction disagree at one end, which may indicate a read error. This same CDR3 is encoded by further DNA sequences in the sample. The rearrangement joins TRBV15 to TRBJ2-2; 7 nucleotides match TRBD1. Germline CDR1 and CDR2: LNHNV and YYDKDF (reference sequence). The CDR3 extends over 16 amino acids. As DNA, the CDR3 is TGCGCCACCAGCAGAGCAACGACAGGGAGAAGTGGTGAGCTGTTTTTT. Translation gives CATSRATTGRSGELFF.